This T cell receptor (beta chain) was observed in a study of blood T cell repertoires in COVID-19. At the level of the study: In each case, the material was cDNA or gDNA derived from T cells, B-cell-depleted T cells, or PBMCs.

This CDR3 region has 13 residues. CDR1 and CDR2 (germline): MNHEY, SVGAGI. Trimming left V 10 bases short and J 4 bases short, with 14 bases between. TCRdb's copy holds only in-frame clones and misses some; the assay was immunoSEQ multiplex PCR. The data hold about 270,000 clones, with 88% observed a single time. Recruitment covered fewer than 25 US areas and drew participants whose ages spanned roughly 18 to 95 years. Which cohort a participant joined came from the clinical history participants gave. Donors in Cohort 3 who had recovered were those with two negative PCRs, healthcare professional clearance, or resolution of their symptoms.

Sequenced: PBMCs or T cells enriched from blood (not recorded which). This TCR was sampled from a woman aged 45-60 years who had recovered from COVID-19. This chain connects TRBV6-5 to TRBJ2-1; a weak D match, TRBD2 (6 bases). CDR3 amino acids: CATLGLAYNEQFF. The DNA for the CDR3 is TGTGCCACCCTAGGGCTAGCGTACAATGAGCAGTTCTTC.